This T cell receptor beta chain was documented in a study of T cell clones after liver transplantation. Study context: TCRbeta sequencing after a pre-transplant mixed lymphocyte reaction identified graft-donor-reactive clones, later tracked in post-transplant blood. General observations from the study: In 5 of 8 subjects, circulating graft-donor-reactive CD4 TCRbeta sequences fell significantly after transplant.

Unstimulated PBMCs were sorted into CD3+CD4+ and CD3+CD8+ populations. Germline V gives CDR1 SQVTM, CDR2 ANQGSEA. Trimming cost V 4 bases and J 0 bases, with 7 bases left between them. The CDR3 is made up of 13 amino acids. About this clone: Antigen specificity is unknown.

The table came from immunoSEQ multiplex PCR; TCRdb's copy has only in-frame clones and leaves some out. In the table there are some 120,000 clones, 90% of which are singletons. Specimen: CD4+ T cells from blood, collected 12 months after liver transplant. This sequence was found in a human patient who received a liver transplant. Some of these T cells may belong to the graft donor. The chain combines TRBV29-1 with TRBJ1-3; D unclear. CDR3: CSVARNSGNTIYF. The CDR3 region has the DNA TGCAGCGTTGCGAGGAACTCTGGAAACACCATATATTTT.